These T cell receptor beta chains were read from a single sample in a study of OX40 agonist ivuxolimab in advanced cancers. Libraries were prepared by immunoSEQ multiplex PCR; TCRdb keeps only in-frame clonotypes and omits some of them. The data hold some 43,000 clones, with just under 90% observed a single time. The material was CD4+ or CD8+ T cells sorted from blood, obtained in a trial of the OX40 agonist ivuxolimab. The source of these receptors is an adult with an advanced solid tumor such as melanoma, head and neck, liver or kidney cancer. Both conserved end residues are part of each CDR3. D genes are given only for firm matches. Expanded clones get a size class; other rows say once, few or many, or leave the size out.

D,V,size,J,CDR3,DNA
.,TRBV19,.,TRBJ2-5,CASSMNRKETQYF,TGTGCCAGTAGTATGAACAGGAAAGAGACCCAGTACTTC
.,TRBV4-1,.,TRBJ2-1,CASSQERRGLGNEQFF,TGCGCCAGCAGCCAAGAGCGGCGAGGATTAGGGAATGAGCAGTTCTTC
TRBD1,TRBV2,.,TRBJ1-6,CANWDRVNNSPLHF,TGTGCCAACTGGGACAGGGTAAATAATTCACCCCTCCACTTT
.,TRBV11-3,.,TRBJ2-3,CASSLDRSASGTDTQYF,TGTGCCAGCAGCTTAGATCGGTCGGCTAGCGGCACAGATACGCAGTATTTT
.,TRBV19,few,TRBJ2-1,CASSIDIDEQFF,TGTGCCAGTAGTATAGATATCGATGAGCAGTTCTTC
.,TRBV5-4,.,TRBJ2-3,CASSFLGPDTQYF,TGTGCCAGCAGCTTTCTAGGACCAGATACGCAGTATTTT
TRBD1,TRBV7-9,few,TRBJ1-2,CASSPTGIRGYTF,TGTGCCAGCAGCCCGACAGGGATACGGGGCTACACCTTC
TRBD2,TRBV6-5,.,TRBJ2-2,CASRRGGVPGELFF,TGTGCCAGCAGACGGGGAGGGGTTCCCGGGGAGCTGTTTTTT
.,TRBV5-1,.,TRBJ2-3,CASSAGQGPQYF,TGCGCCAGCAGCGCGGGCCAGGGCCCGCAGTATTTT
.,TRBV19,.,TRBJ1-5,CASNSEPQHF,TGTGCCAGTAACTCGGAGCCCCAGCATTTT
.,TRBV6-4,.,TRBJ2-2,CASFTGELFF,TGTGCCAGTTTCACCGGGGAGCTGTTTTTT
.,TRBV29-1,.,TRBJ1-1,CSVDREDTEAFF,TGCAGCGTTGACCGGGAGGACACTGAAGCTTTCTTT
.,TRBV10-2,few,TRBJ1-4,CASSPGPDNEKLFF,TGCGCCAGCAGTCCAGGTCCGGATAATGAAAAACTGTTTTTT
.,TRBV7-9,.,TRBJ1-5,CASSLQGRNQPQHF,TGTGCCAGCAGCTTACAGGGTCGCAATCAGCCCCAGCATTTT
.,TRBV6-1,once,TRBJ2-3,CASSLSGWEDTQYF,TGTGCCAGCAGTCTCTCAGGGTGGGAGGATACGCAGTATTTT
.,TRBV19,.,TRBJ1-2,CASSITGRGYTF,TGTGCCAGTAGTATTACCGGTCGGGGCTACACCTTC
.,TRBV5-5,.,TRBJ1-6,CASSAFWDDSPLHF,TGTGCCAGCAGCGCCTTTTGGGACGATTCACCCCTCCACTTT
TRBD2,TRBV7-3,.,TRBJ2-3,CASSPFLADQTDTQYF,TGTGCCAGCAGCCCCTTCCTAGCGGACCAAACAGATACGCAGTATTTT
TRBD1,TRBV5-4,.,TRBJ1-3,CASSLWTGGNSGTIYF,TGTGCCAGCAGCTTGTGGACAGGGGGCAATTCCGGCACCATATATTTT
TRBD1,TRBV5-1,.,TRBJ1-2,CASSLTQGTANYGYTF,TGCGCCAGCAGCTTGACCCAAGGGACAGCCAACTATGGCTACACCTTC
.,TRBV7-3,.,TRBJ2-3,CASGLPADTQYF,TGTGCCAGCGGTCTCCCAGCAGATACGCAGTATTTT
.,TRBV7-3,.,TRBJ1-5,CASSPPGGSNQPQHF,TGTGCCAGCAGCCCCCCGGGAGGTAGCAATCAGCCCCAGCATTTT
.,TRBV6-1,.,TRBJ1-5,CASSEAQYGTRNQPQHF,TGTGCCAGCAGTGAAGCGCAATATGGGACTCGGAATCAGCCCCAGCATTTT
TRBD1,TRBV29-1,.,TRBJ2-3,CSVAGQGIDTQYF,TGCAGCGTTGCGGGACAGGGAATAGATACGCAGTATTTT
.,TRBV5-1,.,TRBJ2-5,CASSMGYGGETQYF,TGCGCCAGCAGCATGGGGTATGGGGGCGAGACCCAGTACTTC
TRBD1,TRBV2,once,TRBJ2-2,CATTDRGITGELFF,TGTGCCACGACCGACAGGGGGATCACCGGGGAGCTGTTTTTT
.,TRBV7-8,.,TRBJ2-2,CASSRIFDSTGELFF,TGTGCCAGCAGTAGAATTTTCGACAGCACCGGGGAGCTGTTTTTT
TRBD1,TRBV28,.,TRBJ2-7,CASSSQDRGTDEQYF,TGTGCCAGCAGTTCACAGGACAGGGGGACCGACGAGCAGTACTTC
TRBD1,TRBV6-1,.,TRBJ1-2,CASAPRTGANYGYTF,TGTGCCAGCGCTCCCCGAACAGGGGCTAACTATGGCTACACCTTC
TRBD1,TRBV25-1,once,TRBJ2-1,CASSRQGYNEQFF,TGTGCCAGCAGTAGACAGGGCTACAATGAGCAGTTCTTC
.,TRBV6-1,.,TRBJ1-3,CASSEAATPSGNTIYF,TGTGCCAGCAGTGAGGCGGCTACACCCTCTGGAAACACCATATATTTT
TRBD1,TRBV6-5,.,TRBJ1-2,CASRTGDRGYTF,TGTGCCAGCAGGACAGGGGATCGCGGCTACACCTTC
.,TRBV5-1,.,TRBJ1-2,CASTSGWGIQDYGYTF,TGCGCCAGCACTAGTGGATGGGGTATTCAAGACTATGGCTACACCTTC
.,TRBV7-3,.,TRBJ1-1,CASSRYTNTEAFF,TGTGCCAGCAGCCGGTACACGAACACTGAAGCTTTCTTT
.,TRBV18,.,TRBJ2-2,CASSQTLNTGELFF,TGTGCCAGCTCACAAACACTGAACACCGGGGAGCTGTTTTTT
.,TRBV9,medium-sized,TRBJ2-7,CASSLEGAYEQYF,TGTGCCAGCAGCCTCGAGGGGGCCTACGAGCAGTACTTC
.,TRBV11-2,.,TRBJ1-1,CASSLDQLAVNTEAFF,TGTGCCAGCAGCTTAGATCAGTTGGCAGTGAACACTGAAGCTTTCTTT
TRBD1,TRBV15,few,TRBJ2-2,CATSRIGQVGGELFF,TGTGCCACCAGCAGGATCGGACAGGTCGGCGGGGAGCTGTTTTTT
TRBD2,TRBV19,once,TRBJ2-5,CASSIGTSGRETQYF,TGTGCCAGTAGTATAGGGACTAGCGGGAGGGAGACCCAGTACTTC
.,TRBV5-1,once,TRBJ2-7,CASSPVGLEAYEQYF,TGCGCCAGCAGCCCGGTGGGCCTAGAGGCCTACGAGCAGTACTTC
TRBD1,TRBV5-1,once,TRBJ2-7,CASSAGQGFEQYF,TGCGCCAGCAGCGCGGGACAGGGATTTGAGCAGTACTTC